This TCR beta chain was captured by sequencing in a study of T cells in localized non-small cell lung cancer (dated by TCRdb to the early 2020s). In the study overall: The study analyzed T cell repertoires of about 230 early-stage NSCLC patients, comparing tumors and uninvolved tumor-adjacent lungs. The cohort comprised roughly 240 treatment-naïve NSCLC patients with resected, localized lung tumors. A mean age of roughly 64 years was recorded for the NSCLC patients, of whom roughly 130 were male and some 100 were female. Results and caveats for the whole study, not just this receptor: Higher blood T cell density associated with longer overall survival, while higher adjacent-lung clonality associated with shorter survival. Because of the exploratory design, TCR variables were selected using unadjusted p-values without false-discovery rate correction. Multi-region tumor sequencing was not performed, so intratumor heterogeneity could not be excluded. Of the top 100 tumor clones, a median of approximately 60 were detected in paired uninvolved adjacent lung; around 27 were also among that lung's top 100. Uninvolved tumor-adjacent lung showed the highest T cell clonality, higher than tumor, which suggests more focused antigenic responses in the uninvolved tumor-adjacent lung.

Worth noting for this clone: Its recognized antigen is unknown. Nothing much larger sits one base from this clone, and base qualities are not available.

The immunoSEQ Assay was used to sequence TCR beta CDR3 regions from DNA. As for how the authors treated the data: To compute T cell density, TCR beta template counts were normalized to usable DNA, which was estimated by amplifying housekeeping genes. Richness was estimated with the preseqR package, extrapolating to 400,000 templates for PBMC samples and 120,000 templates for tissue samples. Clonality was defined by subtracting Pielou's evenness from one. To identify tissue-enriched TCRs, differential abundance testing was run on productive amino-acid clonotypes with a minimum total count of 5 and an alpha of 0.1. The Jaccard Index and the Morisita Overlap Index were used to measure how much the repertoires overlapped between compartments. GLIPH grouped TCR beta CDR3s together with public tetramer-defined viral CDR3s, and a viral motif had to include at least three viral sequences and show V-gene enrichment. TCRdb retrieved this table from immuneACCESS and kept in-frame rearrangements only. Not all clones are present; in checked studies, unresolved V genes account for under half, and no reason is known for the remainder. V and J calls and clone size are given by that table; D and trimming were obtained from the DNA. This sample comprises about 33,000 clones, roughly 90% of them detected only once. In total, the top ten clones hold roughly 4.2% of the sample.

At diagnosis, tumor, uninvolved tumor-adjacent lung and peripheral blood were collected and then preserved as a mix of FFPE and fresh-frozen material. For TCR repertoire profiling, blood samples were analyzed in the form of peripheral blood mononuclear cells. V lost 1 base and J lost 0 bases; the stretch between them is 7 bases long. CDR1 MGHRA and CDR2 YSYEKL were looked up in the germline V gene. CDR3 length: 14 amino acids, cysteine to phenylalanine. The DNA shown is the 42-base CDR3, in frame from base 1. The chain couples TRBV4-1 to TRBJ2-7; the D segment could be TRBD1, given 6 matching bases. The source material was peripheral blood, sampled before any cancer treatment. This clonotype was obtained from a man between 35 and 75 years old with stage I lung adenocarcinoma. CDR3 sequence: CASSQVGGSYEQYF. The DNA reads as follows: TGCGCCAGCAGCCAAGTAGGGGGCTCCTACGAGCAGTACTTC.